This T cell receptor beta chain was sequenced during a study of T cells in Graves' hyperthyroidism and ophthalmopathy. Study-level results: Ophthalmopathy got predicted by the model a median approximately 6.4 months before its onset. Most expanded thyroid clonotypes above 0.001 recurred in blood.

Regarding this clonotype: Its specificity is unknown.

Template material for amplifying TCR beta CDR3 regions consisted of RNA transcripts. A set of HTBI primers served as the primers for a first-round RT-PCR of the TCR CDR3. MiXCR, applied by TCRdb to the multiplex PCR reads, yields one record per CDR3 protein. The sample lists more than 550,000 distinct CDR3 sequences; around 15% were seen once. Exclusion of a patient resulted from uncontrolled infection, other autoimmune disease, pregnancy or lactation. About 10 ml of fresh peripheral blood supplied the PBMCs. The CDR3 runs to 15 residues. The germline V gene encodes CDR1 MNHNS and CDR2 SASEGT. V was pared by 7 bases and J by 0 bases, with 3 bases of the junction left unmatched.

Input material: blood. The chain links TRBV6-1 to TRBJ1-5; 10 bases align to TRBD1. The sequence was obtained from a man aged 45-65 years with Graves' hyperthyroidism. CDR3 sequence: CASTGQGYSNQPQHF. CDR3 sequence (DNA): TGTGCCAGCACGGGACAGGGGTATAGCAATCAGCCCCAGCATTTT.